This TCR beta chain was identified during a study of blood T cell repertoires in COVID-19. Study details: Researchers got acute and convalescent COVID-19 samples from the United States, Italy and Spain. T cells, B-cell-depleted T cells, or PBMCs supplied cDNA or gDNA.

Original processing notes: Reference gene primer amplification yielded estimated nucleated cell counts. The method was immunoSEQ multiplex PCR; TCRdb's version includes in-frame clones alone and lacks a portion of them. V and J calls and clone size are as listed in that table; D and trimming were resolved from the DNA. Among 140,000 to 150,000 clones, roughly 85% were seen once, and the ten largest hold more than 7.5%. The Seattle patients, enrolled during active infection, were followed longitudinally. V gave up 7 bases and J gave up 1 base; unmatched junction bases: 12. This CDR3 is built from 16 residues. CDR1 SGDLS and CDR2 YYNGEE come from the germline V gene.

The sequencing input was peripheral blood. The V gene is TRBV9, the J gene TRBJ2-3, with 7 positions matching TRBD2. The TCR was taken from a woman in her fifties or sixties with COVID-19, enrolled during active disease. DNA of the CDR3: TGTGCCAGCTCGACCACCCAGCGGGGCGGCACAGATACGCAGTATTTT. Protein: CASSTTQRGGTDTQYF. Full variable domain (remainder filled in from reference TRBV9 and TRBJ2-3): DSGVTQTPKHLITATGQRVTLRCSPRSGDLSVYWYQQSLDQGLQFLIQYYNGEERAKGNILERFSAQQFPDLHSELNLSSLELGDSALYFCASSTTQRGGTDTQYFGPGTRLTVL.